The 15 T cell receptor beta chains below all came from one sample that was sequenced in a study of blood T cell repertoires in COVID-19. Data came from immunoSEQ multiplex PCR; TCRdb stores just in-frame clones and leaves some out. The table lists 100,000 or so clones, over 85% of them singletons. The sample comprised peripheral blood. All receptors come from a man between 65 and 80 years old with acute or convalescent COVID-19.

The chain combines TRBV19 with TRBJ2-3; a weak D match, TRBD1 (6 bases). The CDR3 has 17 amino acids. Germline V CDR1 and CDR2: LNHDA, SQIVND (reference sequence). The ends were cut back, 11 bases at V and 2 bases at J, with 26 bases in the middle. In DNA, the CDR3 is TGTGCCCAAAAAAATGGTTCCACAGGGTTTTTCACAGATACGCAGTATTTT. It codes for CAQKNGSTGFFTDTQYF.

The chain is built from TRBV28 and TRBJ1-5, with 9 bases fitting TRBD1. Germline V gives CDR1 MDHEN, CDR2 SYDVKM. V trimming: 8 bases; J trimming: 4 bases; junction bases outside the gene matches: 9. The CDR3 is 15 residues long. Here the CDR3 DNA reads TGTGCCAGCGGGGGGACAGGGAGGGGGAATCAGCCCCAGCATTTT. Amino acid sequence: CASGGTGRGNQPQHF.

The V gene is TRBV24-1, the J gene TRBJ1-5, with a tentative D call TRBD1 (6 bases). The CDR3 covers 16 residues. V dropped 3 bases and J dropped 0 bases, with 11 bases sitting between them. CDR1 KGHDR and CDR2 SFDVKD come from the germline V gene. The CDR3 nucleotides are TGTGCCACCAGTGATACCGGGACACTTAGCAATCAGCCCCAGCATTTT. It specifies CATSDTGTLSNQPQHF.

The V and J genes are TRBV29-1 and TRBJ1-1, with 7 bases identical to TRBD1. The ends lost 4 bases at V and 5 bases at J; junction bases unmatched: 10. Germline lookup yields CDR1 SQVTM and CDR2 ANQGSEA. The CDR3 covers 14 residues. CDR3 bases: TGCAGCGTTGTTAAGGGGGCGCTTACTACTGAAGCTTTCTTT. Translated, it gives CSVVKGALTTEAFF.

This rearrangement joins TRBV7-2 to TRBJ1-2; D not resolved. The germline V and J ends were trimmed by 2 bases and 0 bases, with 7 bases remaining between them. The CDR3 runs to 14 residues. Germline loops: CDR1 SGHTA, CDR2 FQGNSA. CDR3 loop: CASSLHPTNYGYTF. The CDR3 DNA is TGTGCCAGCAGCTTACACCCTACTAACTATGGCTACACCTTC.

The table lists this clone with a count of one. This sequence joins TRBV4-3 and TRBJ2-7, with 7 positions matching TRBD2. Germline assignment: CDR1 LGHNA and CDR2 YSLEER. V was clipped by 0 bases and J by 3 bases; unmatched bases: 5. CDR3 length: 15 residues. The CDR3 DNA sequence: TGCGCCAGCAGCCAAGATCGGACTAGTTACTACGAGCAGTACTTC. It codes for CASSQDRTSYYEQYF.

The count of this clone is one. CDR3 residues: CASSRVAADTQYF. In DNA form, the CDR3 reads TGTGCCAGCAGCCGAGTTGCCGCAGATACGCAGTATTTT. This rearrangement joins TRBV3-1 (or the pseudogene TRBV3-2) to TRBJ2-3; D not certain. The germline V and J ends were trimmed by 4 bases and 4 bases, with 9 bases remaining between them. The CDR3 is 13 residues long. Germline V gene sequence: CDR1 LGHDT, CDR2 YNNKEL (reference sequence).

The chain is built from TRBV9 and TRBJ2-7, with TRBD2 matching 13 bases. The germline V gene encodes CDR1 SGDLS and CDR2 YYNGEE. CDR3 size: 17 residues. V lost 7 bases to trimming and J lost 0 bases; unmatched junction nucleotides: 10. CDR3 nucleotides: TGTGCCAGCTTCCCCGGGACTAGCGGGGTCCTCTCCTACGAGCAGTACTTC. Translation gives CASFPGTSGVLSYEQYF.

The CDR3 reads CASSFLPTGGAFF. CDR3 sequence (DNA): TGTGCCAGCAGCTTCCTACCTACAGGTGGGGCTTTCTTT. The V gene is TRBV5-6, the J gene TRBJ1-1, with D possibly being TRBD1 (5 bases). Germline V gene lookup returns CDR1 SGHDT and CDR2 YYEEEE. V lost 2 bases, J lost 11 bases, and 16 bases lay in between. The CDR3 has 13 amino acids.

This chain links TRBV29-1 with TRBJ2-7; weak D call: TRBD1 (6 bases). This CDR3 has 13 residues. Germline V gene data show CDR1 as SQVTM and CDR2 as ANQGSEA. The V and J ends lost 7 bases and 3 bases respectively, with 16 bases between them. DNA for the CDR3: TGCAGCGCCAGTTCGACAGGTCTCTACGAGCAGTACTTC. Encoded protein: CSASSTGLYEQYF.

The CDR3 nucleotides read TGTGCCAGCAGCTTGGGGACAGGGTTTGAAGCTTTCTTT. Residues: CASSLGTGFEAFF. This chain links TRBV5-4 with TRBJ1-1, with 8 positions matching TRBD1. The V segment lost 0 bases and the J segment 7 bases; nucleotides outside the gene matches: 2. Germline-derived CDR1 and CDR2 are SGHNT and YYREEE (reference sequence). This CDR3 comprises 13 residues.

This chain uses TRBV9 with TRBJ1-2; perhaps TRBD1 as D (5 bases). The V end was cut by 7 bases, the J end by 4 bases, with 29 bases between. The CDR3 consists of 18 residues. Germline loops: CDR1 SGDLS, CDR2 YYNGEE. In DNA form, the CDR3 reads TGTGCCAGCCTTACACCCTTTCAAGACAGCCCGAGGCGCTATGGCTACACCTTC. It codes for CASLTPFQDSPRRYGYTF.

This rearrangement joins TRBV14 to TRBJ2-7, with unresolved D. V was clipped by 6 bases and J by 5 bases, with 14 bases between them. CDR3 size: 13 residues. CDR1 is SGHDN, CDR2 FVKESK, per germline. For the CDR3, the DNA is TGTGCCAGCAGTCGCGTCGAGCGCCACGAGCAGTACTTC. This translates into CASSRVERHEQYF.

The rearrangement joins TRBV10-2 to TRBJ1-5, with D maybe TRBD1 (5 bases). This CDR3 spans 14 amino acids. From germline, CDR1 is WSHSY and CDR2 SAAADI. Trimming removed 9 bases at V and 2 bases at J, with 14 bases between. Here the CDR3 reads CASSGNRGNQPQHF. CDR3 DNA sequence: TGCGCCAGTTCAGGGAATCGGGGCAATCAGCCCCAGCATTTT.

The chain is built from TRBV25-1 and TRBJ2-5; 7 nucleotides agree with TRBD1. The germline V gene has CDR1 MGHDK and CDR2 SYGVNS. Unmatched junction bases numbered 6, after V lost 5 bases and J lost 3 bases. The CDR3 contains 14 residues. CDR3 in amino acids: CASSHRDRKETQYF. CDR3 sequence (DNA): TGTGCCAGCAGTCACCGGGACAGAAAAGAGACCCAGTACTTC.